This T cell receptor beta chain was identified during a study of post-analysis software for immune sequencing data. Turning to the study itself: The disease courses spanned relapsing-remitting, secondary progressive and progressive-relapsing forms of multiple sclerosis. Regarding the study as a whole: The study found significantly lower normalized Chao1 diversity in multiple sclerosis patients than in controls. Roughly 5 TRBV segments, TRBV5-6, TRBV5-1 and TRBV20-1 among them, were found more frequent in patients than controls.

A word on this clonotype: Its antigen is still unknown.

Incorporated into the TCR beta cDNA libraries were unique molecular identifiers, which served to reduce PCR and sequencing biases. From about 0.98 to 11 million T cells, roughly 0.5 million cDNA molecules were obtained. TCRdb called the PCR reads again in MiXCR, with one record for every CDR3 protein. The sample records about 460,000 distinct CDR3 sequences, under 55% being singletons. Germline lookup yields CDR1 DFQATT and CDR2 SNEGSKA (reference sequence). The CDR3 spans 13 residues. Trimming cost V 4 bases and J 7 bases, with 17 bases left between them. The rearrangement joins TRBV20-1 to TRBJ2-7; TRBD2 might be the D (6 bases). The sequence came from a girl aged 5-17 years with multiple sclerosis. Material for sequencing was blood. The CDR3 bases are TGCAGTGCTACAGGGACCGGCGCGGGAGAGCAGTACTTC. Protein: CSATGTGAGEQYF.